Below, 32 T cell receptor beta chains from the same sample are listed, as sequenced in a study of T cells after yellow fever vaccination. TCRdb reprocessed the 5' RACE reads via MiXCR and lists one record per CDR3 protein. The repertoire includes about 340,000 distinct CDR3 sequences, approximately 4.2% of them detected once, and less than 25% sits in the top ten. The sample here was PBMCs, taken 5 days after the yellow fever booster vaccination. Source of these receptors: a man in his late teens or twenties who received the YFV17D yellow fever vaccine.

The sample holds many counts of this clonotype. The chain uses TRBV4-3 and TRBJ2-3, with TRBD2 matching 12 bases. The ends lost 0 bases at V and 4 bases at J; junction bases unmatched: 2. Germline V lookup: CDR1 LGHNA, CDR2 YSLEER. This CDR3 spans 16 amino acids. The CDR3 nucleotides read TGCGCCAGCAGCCAAGAACTAGCGGGGGGCTCAGATACGCAGTATTTT. Its translation: CASSQELAGGSDTQYF.

There are many counts of this clonotype. The J gene is TRBJ2-1, the V gene TRBV9; 8 nucleotides agree with TRBD2. Germline CDR1 SGDLS, CDR2 YYNGEE. The trim removed 0 bases at V and 4 bases at J, leaving 0 bases unmatched. The CDR3 is made up of 14 amino acids. The CDR3 nucleotides are TGTGCCAGCAGCGTAGGCGGGGGGTACAATGAGCAGTTCTTC. Protein sequence: CASSVGGGYNEQFF.

This rearrangement joins TRBV2 to TRBJ2-2; D not certain. The germline gives CDR1 SNHLY, CDR2 FYNNEI. The CDR3 extends over 13 amino acids. Trimming removed 1 base at V and 3 bases at J, with 3 bases between. In nucleotides, the CDR3 is TGTGCCAGCAGTGAAGTGTACACCGGGGAGCTGTTTTTT. Translating it yields CASSEVYTGELFF. The full variable domain, in which reference TRBV2 and TRBJ2-2 provide the parts outside the CDR3, is EPEVTQTPSHQVTQMGQEVILRCVPISNHLYFYWYRQILGQKVEFLVSFYNNEISEKSEIFDDQFSVERPDGSNFTLKIRSTKLEDSAMYFCASSEVYTGELFFGEGSRLTVL.

There are many counts of this clonotype. The chain is built from TRBV12-3 or TRBV12-4 and TRBJ2-3; TRBD2 matches 13 bases. The length of the CDR3 is 14 residues. J gave up 5 bases and V 6 bases, and 2 bases lay outside the gene matches. The CDR3 region has the DNA TGTGCCAGCAGCAGGACTAGCGGGGGAGATACGCAGTATTTT. Protein product: CASSRTSGGDTQYF.

V usage is TRBV5-1 and J usage is TRBJ2-1; D is unclear. The V end was cut by 1 base, the J end by 8 bases, with 16 bases between. CDR3 size: 15 residues. From germline, CDR1 is SGHRS and CDR2 YFSETQ. The CDR3 DNA reads TGCGCCAGCAGCTTGAGAGAGGTATCCTTGGATGAGCAGTTCTTC. As protein: CASSLREVSLDEQFF.

This clonotype has at least ten counts. This chain uses TRBV7-3 with TRBJ2-2; D is uncertain. The V gene's germline CDR1 is SGHTA and CDR2 FQGTGA. This CDR3 has 16 amino acids. Trimming cost V 5 bases and J 4 bases, with 17 bases left between them. This chain's CDR3 is CASSPRPGAGTGELFF. In DNA, the CDR3 is TGTGCCAGCAGCCCAAGGCCAGGCGCAGGCACCGGGGAGCTGTTTTTT.

This clonotype was seen only a few times. This chain connects TRBV5-1 to TRBJ2-1; the D is unclear. V was shortened by 4 bases and J by 5 bases, with 4 bases between the two germline ends. This CDR3 is 11 amino acids long. Per germline, CDR1 SGHRS and CDR2 YFSETQ. The CDR3 reads CASSGDNEQFF. The DNA of the CDR3 is TGCGCCAGCAGCGGTGACAATGAGCAGTTCTTC.

The V gene is TRBV28, the J gene TRBJ1-2, with a possible D match to TRBD1 (5 bases). The germline CDR1 and CDR2 sequences are MDHEN and SYDVKM. The V end lost 7 bases, the J end lost 2 bases, and 17 bases lay between the germline ends. The CDR3 consists of 15 residues. CDR3 nucleotides: TGTGCCAGCATCCCGTCATGGAGGGGCAACTATGGCTACACCTTC. Its translation: CASIPSWRGNYGYTF.

The chain couples TRBV2 to TRBJ2-5; D not certain. Germline V gene sequence: CDR1 SNHLY, CDR2 FYNNEI. This CDR3 is built from 14 residues. With 8 bases removed from V and 1 base from J, the gap between germline ends came to 14 bases. CDR3 sequence reads: CASEARRSQETQYF. The CDR3 bases are TGTGCCAGCGAGGCTAGACGGAGCCAAGAGACCCAGTACTTC.

This clonotype appeared many times. V is TRBV5-1 and J is TRBJ1-6, with D perhaps TRBD1 (5 bases). Looked up from germline, CDR1 is SGHRS and CDR2 is YFSETQ. V lost 0 bases, J lost 9 bases, and 10 bases lay in between. There are 14 residues in the CDR3. In DNA form, the CDR3 reads TGCGCCAGCAGCTTGGGGGACGGAGGTTCACCCCTCCACTTT. Translating gives CASSLGDGGSPLHF.

This clonotype was seen repeatedly, ten times or more. V usage is TRBV7-6 and J usage is TRBJ2-5; D unclear. The CDR3 consists of 15 residues. Trimming removed 5 bases from V and 4 bases from J, with 17 bases in between. From germline, CDR1 is SGHVS and CDR2 FNYEAQ. This CDR3 reads CASSPLQRKGETQYF. The CDR3 coding sequence is TGTGCCAGCAGCCCCCTCCAGAGGAAGGGAGAGACCCAGTACTTC.

This clonotype was counted at least ten times. The rearrangement uses TRBV3-1 and TRBJ1-4; maybe TRBD1 (6 bases). Deletions cut 4 bases from V and 6 bases from J, with 15 bases between. The CDR3 spans 15 residues. Germline loops: CDR1 LGHDT, CDR2 YNNKEL (reference sequence). The CDR3 bases are TGTGCCAGCAGCCCCCTGGGGGGGCCATATGAAAAACTGTTTTTT. Residues: CASSPLGGPYEKLFF.

This clonotype was counted a few times. CDR3 nucleotides: TGTGCCAGCAGCGCACGGTATTTGTTGAACACTGAAGCTTTCTTT. This codes for CASSARYLLNTEAFF. The chain joins TRBV7-8 to TRBJ1-1; D unresolved. The CDR3 is made up of 15 amino acids. Germline CDR1 SGHVS, CDR2 FQNEAQ. The V end lost 5 bases, the J end lost 0 bases, and 13 bases lay between the germline ends. The complete variable domain, with remaining parts taken from reference TRBV7-8 and TRBJ1-1, reads GAGVSQSPRYKVAKRGQDVALRCDPISGHVSLFWYQQALGQGPEFLTYFQNEAQLDKSGLPSDRFFAERPEGSVSTLKIQRTQQEDSAVYLCASSARYLLNTEAFFGQGTRLTVV.

Turning to this clonotype: One end of the junction is discordant with germline, which a read error may explain. CDR3 residues: CASSSGLAGNIF. CDR3 bases: TGTGCCAGCAGCTCGGGACTAGCGGGGAATATCTTC. This chain connects TRBV7-9 to TRBJ2-1, with 13 bases matching TRBD2. This CDR3 region has 12 residues. CDR1 and CDR2 from the germline V gene are SEHNR and FQNEAQ (reference sequence).

This clonotype was seen ten or more times. The CDR3 is CASSEKDSYNSPLHF. In DNA form, the CDR3 reads TGTGCCAGCAGTGAAAAGGATTCCTATAATTCACCCCTCCACTTT. V and J are TRBV25-1 and TRBJ1-6; D is undetermined. The CDR3 has 15 residues. V lost 2 bases and J lost 1, with 6 bases in between. CDR1 is MGHDK and CDR2 is SYGVNS in the germline V gene.

This clonotype was counted ten times or more. The CDR3 loop reads CASSPTRAQSNEQFF. The CDR3 DNA sequence: TGTGCCAGCAGCCCCACCAGGGCCCAATCGAATGAGCAGTTCTTC. The chain has TRBV7-2 and TRBJ2-1, with D possibly being TRBD1 (5 bases). The V and J ends lost 5 bases and 7 bases respectively, with 18 bases between them. In germline, CDR1 is SGHTA, CDR2 FQGNSA. The CDR3 sequence is 15 residues long.

In this sample, this clonotype turned up a few times. The chain uses TRBV5-1 and TRBJ2-7; D tentatively reads TRBD1 or TRBD2 (5 bases each). Germline CDR1 and CDR2: SGHRS and YFSETQ. The CDR3 is 16 amino acids. Trimming left V 0 bases short and J 0 bases short, with 13 bases between. The CDR3: CASSLAYGASSYEQYV. The CDR3 DNA reads as TGCGCCAGCAGCTTGGCCTACGGGGCGAGCTCCTACGAGCAGTACGTC.

This clonotype was counted at least ten times. The rearrangement joins TRBV29-1 to TRBJ2-7, with a weak D call TRBD2 (6 bases). The CDR3 sequence is 16 residues long. Germline V gene sequence: CDR1 SQVTM, CDR2 ANQGSEA. V was shortened by 1 base and J by 3 bases, with 19 bases between the two germline ends. Here the CDR3 DNA reads TGCAGCGTTGAAGGAGGAGGGCAGTCCAAGAACTACGAGCAGTACTTC. The encoded protein is CSVEGGGQSKNYEQYF.

The V and J genes are TRBV7-2 and TRBJ1-5; D uncertain. Germline V gene data show CDR1 as SGHTA and CDR2 as FQGNSA. V was clipped by 1 base and J by 7 bases, with 8 bases between them. There are 13 residues in the CDR3. The DNA of the CDR3 is TGTGCCAGCAGCTTAGTCAAGGGCCAGCCCCAGCATTTT. It is translated as CASSLVKGQPQHF.

This clonotype has ten or more counts. The chain carries TRBV5-1 and TRBJ2-1; 7 nucleotides match TRBD1. The CDR3 spans 16 residues. CDR1 and CDR2 (germline): SGHRS, YFSETQ. V was pared by 4 bases and J by 6 bases, with 13 bases of the junction left unmatched. The CDR3 sequence: CASSATDRAVGNEQFF. CDR3 DNA: TGCGCCAGCAGCGCCACAGACAGGGCGGTCGGCAATGAGCAGTTCTTC. Variable domain in full (rest from reference TRBV5-1 and TRBJ2-1): KAGVTQTPRYLIKTRGQQVTLSCSPISGHRSVSWYQQTPGQGLQFLFEYFSETQRNKGNFPGRFSGRQFSNSRSEMNVSTLELGDSALYLCASSATDRAVGNEQFFGPGTRLTVL.

The chain recombines TRBV4-1 with TRBJ1-5; unclear D gene. V lost 1 base to trimming and J lost 0 bases, with 10 bases between them. CDR3 size: 16 residues. Germline V gene data show CDR1 as MGHRA and CDR2 as YSYEKL. The CDR3 sequence is CASSQGRRSSNQPQHF. The CDR3 DNA reads as TGCGCCAGCAGCCAAGGAAGGAGGAGTAGCAATCAGCCCCAGCATTTT.

The chain is built from TRBV20-1 and TRBJ1-2; D gene uncertain. The CDR3 consists of 12 residues. Between the trimmed V and J ends, which lost 3 bases and 0 bases, there was a span of 5 bases. Germline V CDR1 and CDR2: DFQATT, SNEGSKA (reference sequence). This chain's CDR3 is CSASSANYGYTF. The CDR3 DNA reads TGCAGTGCTAGTTCCGCTAACTATGGCTACACCTTC.

With regard to this clonotype: The junction does not match germline at one end; this may be a read error. The chain couples TRBV27 to TRBJ1-3; D might be TRBD1 (5 bases). In germline, CDR1 is MNHEY, CDR2 SMNVEV (reference sequence). The CDR3 has 14 amino acids. CDR3 protein: CASSRGVSGNTLYF. The CDR3 DNA follows: TGTGCCAGCAGTCGAGGGGTTTCTGGAAACACCCTATATTTT.

This clonotype was detected ten times or more. The chain carries TRBV7-2 and TRBJ2-3, with TRBD1 matching 8 bases. V lost 3 bases and J lost 1; bases outside the gene matches: 9. This CDR3 spans 17 amino acids. Per the germline V gene, CDR1 is SGHTA and CDR2 is FQGNSA. CDR3 DNA: TGTGCCAGCAGCTTCCCCCTCAGGGGGCGCGGCACAGATACGCAGTATTTT. The encoded protein is CASSFPLRGRGTDTQYF.

This clonotype was observed a few times. The rearrangement links TRBV7-2 to TRBJ2-2; tentative D call: TRBD1 (5 bases). V was pared by 7 bases and J by 0 bases, with 15 bases between. The V gene's germline CDR1 is SGHTA and CDR2 FQGNSA. The length of the CDR3 is 16 residues. The CDR3 loop reads CASTLWGSTNTGELFF. The CDR3 nucleotides are TGTGCCAGCACCCTGTGGGGCTCAACGAACACCGGGGAGCTGTTTTTT.

The genes are TRBV6-5 and TRBJ1-2; TRBD1 aligns across 8 bases. V was pared by 5 bases and J by 4 bases, with 3 bases of the junction left unmatched. Per germline, CDR1 MNHEY and CDR2 SVGAGI. CDR3 length: 13 amino acids. CDR3 protein: CASSQGAFYGYTF. DNA for the CDR3: TGTGCCAGCAGTCAGGGGGCTTTCTATGGCTACACCTTC.

Only a few counts were recorded for this clonotype. This chain connects TRBV6-1 to TRBJ1-1, with 8 bases that match TRBD1. J gave up 3 bases and V 6 bases, and 3 bases lay outside the gene matches. From germline, CDR1 is MNHNS and CDR2 SASEGT. The CDR3 runs to 13 residues. CDR3 residues: CASRTGEYTEAFF. The CDR3 bases are TGTGCCAGCAGGACAGGGGAGTACACTGAAGCTTTCTTT.

This clonotype was counted many times. The rearrangement uses TRBV30 and TRBJ2-3; D possibly corresponds to TRBD1 (6 bases). The CDR3 runs to 13 residues. Germline assignment: CDR1 GTSNPN and CDR2 SVGIG (reference sequence). V was shortened by 0 bases and J by 4 bases, with 8 bases between the two germline ends. The chain's CDR3 is CAWSVQGSDTQYF. The CDR3 DNA is TGTGCCTGGAGTGTACAGGGTTCAGATACGCAGTATTTT. Full variable domain (remainder filled in from reference TRBV30 and TRBJ2-3): SQTIHQWPATLVQPVGSPLSLECTVEGTSNPNLYWYRQAAGRGLQLLFYSVGIGQISSEVPQNLSASRPQDRQFILSSKKLLLSDSGFYLCAWSVQGSDTQYFGPGTRLTVL.

This clonotype was observed a few times. The V and J genes are TRBV12-3 or TRBV12-4 and TRBJ2-1; D possibly corresponds to TRBD1 (5 bases). Trimming stripped 6 bases from V and 0 bases from J, with 15 bases between. The CDR3 spans 16 residues. DNA for the CDR3: TGTGCCAGCAGCCAAGACAGCCCGGGCTCCTACAATGAGCAGTTCTTC. Translating it yields CASSQDSPGSYNEQFF.

This clonotype was detected only a few times. V usage is TRBV20-1 and J usage is TRBJ2-1; weak D call: TRBD2 (5 bases). The CDR3 extends over 14 amino acids. Germline assignment: CDR1 DFQATT and CDR2 SNEGSKA (reference sequence). Trimming removed 3 bases from V and 5 bases from J, with 14 bases in between. CDR3 loop: CSASPDYHNNEQFF. The CDR3 DNA follows: TGCAGTGCTAGTCCCGACTACCACAACAATGAGCAGTTCTTC.

This clonotype was picked up many times. This chain uses TRBV18 with TRBJ1-2; no reliable D call. CDR1 KGHSH and CDR2 LQKENI come from the germline V gene. The CDR3 has 13 amino acids. V lost 6 bases and J 6 bases, leaving 14 bases between the germline ends. The CDR3 nucleotides are TGTGCCAGCTCCCCTCGGACCGGAGATGGCTACACCTTC. It specifies CASSPRTGDGYTF.

This clonotype was recorded a few times. V is TRBV27 and J is TRBJ2-1; no clear D gene. The CDR3 covers 13 residues. Germline V gene lookup returns CDR1 MNHEY and CDR2 SMNVEV (reference sequence). Trimming left V 3 bases short and J 8 bases short, with 11 bases between. CDR3 DNA: TGTGCCAGCAGTTTTGGTTCTTGGTATGAGCAGTTCTTC. This encodes CASSFGSWYEQFF.